This T cell receptor beta chain was recorded in a study of cytomegalovirus exposure and HLA in healthy donors. The PCR was carried out with 60 Vbeta primers and 13 Jbeta primers. Sequenced by immunoSEQ multiplex PCR; TCRdb stores in-frame clones only, minus some. The sample has approximately 59,000 clones, roughly 80% seen once. CDR1 GTSNPN and CDR2 SVGIG come from the germline V gene (reference sequence). Trimming took 8 bases from V and 5 from J; bases not matched to a gene: 14. The CDR3 has 15 residues. This clone was picked up one time. As yet, its antigen is unknown. Study conclusions and caveats: Later analysis demonstrated an association between a missense DCLRE1C variant and TCR beta V- and J-gene trimming. Analyzed later, association rates of TCRs varied across HLA loci, with DRB1 most and HLA-C fewest.

Sequencing was done on a sample of PBMCs. The source of this sequence is a girl aged 5-17 years in good health and CMV-seropositive. The V and J genes are TRBV30 and TRBJ1-4; 7 bases map to TRBD1. The CDR3 loop is CARSGQAGLNEKLFF. The CDR3 region has the DNA TGTGCCCGCTCCGGACAGGCTGGGTTAAATGAAAAACTGTTTTTT.